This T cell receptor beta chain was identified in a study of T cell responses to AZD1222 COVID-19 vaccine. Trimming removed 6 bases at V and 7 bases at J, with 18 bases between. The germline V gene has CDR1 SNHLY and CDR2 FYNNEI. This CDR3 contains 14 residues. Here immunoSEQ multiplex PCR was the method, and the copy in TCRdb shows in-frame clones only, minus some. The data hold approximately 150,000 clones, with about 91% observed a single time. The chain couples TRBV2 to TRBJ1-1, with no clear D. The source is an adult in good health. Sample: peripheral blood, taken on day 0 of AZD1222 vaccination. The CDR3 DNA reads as TGTGCCAGCAGGGGCGGACTTAATCGGGGTGAAGCTTTCTTT. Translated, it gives CASRGGLNRGEAFF.